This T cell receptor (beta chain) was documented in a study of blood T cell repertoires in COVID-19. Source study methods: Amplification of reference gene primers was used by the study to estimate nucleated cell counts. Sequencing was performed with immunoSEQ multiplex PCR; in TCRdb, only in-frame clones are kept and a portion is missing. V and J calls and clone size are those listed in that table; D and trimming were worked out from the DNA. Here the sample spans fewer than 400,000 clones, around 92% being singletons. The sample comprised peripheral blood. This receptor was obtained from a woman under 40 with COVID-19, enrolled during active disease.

The CDR3 DNA reads as TGTGCCAGCAGCCTGGGGGACAGGGCGATTAGCAATCAGCCCCAGCATTTT. Translating gives CASSLGDRAISNQPQHF. The chain couples TRBV7-9 to TRBJ1-5; 9 nucleotides line up with TRBD1. V lost 5 bases, J lost 0 bases, and 8 bases stayed unmatched. The CDR3 sequence is 17 residues long. Germline V gene lookup returns CDR1 SEHNR and CDR2 FQNEAQ (reference sequence).